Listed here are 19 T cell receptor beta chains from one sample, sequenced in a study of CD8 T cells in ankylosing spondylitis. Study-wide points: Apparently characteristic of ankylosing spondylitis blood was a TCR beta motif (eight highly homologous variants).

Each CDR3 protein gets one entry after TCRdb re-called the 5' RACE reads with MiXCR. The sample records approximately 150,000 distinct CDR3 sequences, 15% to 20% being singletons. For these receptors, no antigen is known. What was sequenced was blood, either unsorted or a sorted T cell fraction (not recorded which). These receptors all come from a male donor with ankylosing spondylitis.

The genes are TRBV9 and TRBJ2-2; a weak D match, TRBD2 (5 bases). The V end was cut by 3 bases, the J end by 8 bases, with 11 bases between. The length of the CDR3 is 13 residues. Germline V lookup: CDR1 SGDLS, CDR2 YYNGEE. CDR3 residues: CASSGGFRGELFF. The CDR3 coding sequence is TGTGCCAGCAGCGGAGGGTTCCGGGGGGAGCTGTTTTTT.

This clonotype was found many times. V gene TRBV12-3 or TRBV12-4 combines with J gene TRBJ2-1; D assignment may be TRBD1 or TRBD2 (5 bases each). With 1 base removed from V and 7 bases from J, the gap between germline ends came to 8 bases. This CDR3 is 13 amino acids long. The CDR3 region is CASSLVGGNEQFF. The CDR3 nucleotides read TGTGCCAGCAGTTTAGTTGGGGGTAATGAGCAGTTCTTC.

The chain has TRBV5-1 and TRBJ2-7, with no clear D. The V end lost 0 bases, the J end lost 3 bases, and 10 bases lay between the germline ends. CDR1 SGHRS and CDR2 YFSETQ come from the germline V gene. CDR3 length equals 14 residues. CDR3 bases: TGCGCCAGCAGCTTGGCATCTCAGAACTACGAGCAGTACTTC. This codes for CASSLASQNYEQYF.

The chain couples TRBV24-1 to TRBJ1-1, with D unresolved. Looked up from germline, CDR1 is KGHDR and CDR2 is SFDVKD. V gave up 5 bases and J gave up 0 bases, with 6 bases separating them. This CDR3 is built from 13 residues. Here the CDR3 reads CATSASMNTEAFF. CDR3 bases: TGTGCCACCAGTGCCTCCATGAACACTGAAGCTTTCTTT.

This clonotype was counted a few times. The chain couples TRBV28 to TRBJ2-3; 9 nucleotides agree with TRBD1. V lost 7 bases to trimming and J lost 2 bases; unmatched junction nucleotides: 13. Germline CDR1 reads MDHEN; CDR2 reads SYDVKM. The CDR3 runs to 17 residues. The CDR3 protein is CASKKPGTGWYTDTQYF. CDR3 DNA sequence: TGTGCCAGCAAAAAACCCGGGACAGGGTGGTACACAGATACGCAGTATTTT.

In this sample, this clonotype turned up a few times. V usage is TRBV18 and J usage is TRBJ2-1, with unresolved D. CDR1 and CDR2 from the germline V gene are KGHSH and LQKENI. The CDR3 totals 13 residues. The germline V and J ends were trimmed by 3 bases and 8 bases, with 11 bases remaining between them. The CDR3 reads CASSPIRWDEQFF. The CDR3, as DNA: TGTGCCAGCTCACCTATTCGGTGGGATGAGCAGTTCTTC.

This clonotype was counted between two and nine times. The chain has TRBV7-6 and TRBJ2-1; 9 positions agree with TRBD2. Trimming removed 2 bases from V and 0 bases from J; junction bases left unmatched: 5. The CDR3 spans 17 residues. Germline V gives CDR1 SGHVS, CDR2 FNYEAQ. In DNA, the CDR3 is TGTGCCAGCAGCTTATACCCTAGCGGGACCTCCTACAATGAGCAGTTCTTC. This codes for CASSLYPSGTSYNEQFF.

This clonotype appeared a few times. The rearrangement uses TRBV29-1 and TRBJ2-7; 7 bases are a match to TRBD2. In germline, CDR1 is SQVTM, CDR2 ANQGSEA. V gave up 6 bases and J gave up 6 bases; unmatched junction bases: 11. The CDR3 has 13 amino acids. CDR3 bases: TGCAGCGTGGGAGAAGCGGGATCTCGCGAGCAGTACTTC. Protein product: CSVGEAGSREQYF.

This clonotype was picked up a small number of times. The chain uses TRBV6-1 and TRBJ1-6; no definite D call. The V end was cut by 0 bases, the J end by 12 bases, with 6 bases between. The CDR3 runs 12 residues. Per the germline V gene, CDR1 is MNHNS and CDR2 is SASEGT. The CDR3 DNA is TGTGCCAGCAGTGAAGCCAACGGACCCCTCCACTTT. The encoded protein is CASSEANGPLHF.

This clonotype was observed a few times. CDR3 amino acids: CASSQEEMAPLHF. The CDR3 DNA sequence: TGCGCCAGCAGCCAAGAAGAGATGGCACCCCTCCACTTT. The J gene is TRBJ1-6, the V gene TRBV4-1; D gene ambiguous. The CDR3 contains 13 residues. The ends were cut back, 0 bases at V and 11 bases at J, with 8 bases in the middle. Germline assignment: CDR1 MGHRA and CDR2 YSYEKL.

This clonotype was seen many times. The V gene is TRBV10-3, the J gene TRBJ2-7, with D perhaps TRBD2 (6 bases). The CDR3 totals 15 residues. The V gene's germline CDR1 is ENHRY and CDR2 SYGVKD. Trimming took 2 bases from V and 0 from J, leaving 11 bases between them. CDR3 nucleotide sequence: TGTGCCATCAGTGAGACGGGACTGGCCTCCTACGAGCAGTACTTC. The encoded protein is CAISETGLASYEQYF.

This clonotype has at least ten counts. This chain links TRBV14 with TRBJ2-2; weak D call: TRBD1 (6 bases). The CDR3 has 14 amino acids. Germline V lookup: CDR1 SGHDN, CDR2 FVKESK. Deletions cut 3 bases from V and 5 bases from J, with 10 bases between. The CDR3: CASSQYRATGELFF. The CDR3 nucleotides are TGTGCCAGCAGCCAGTACAGGGCAACCGGGGAGCTGTTTTTT.

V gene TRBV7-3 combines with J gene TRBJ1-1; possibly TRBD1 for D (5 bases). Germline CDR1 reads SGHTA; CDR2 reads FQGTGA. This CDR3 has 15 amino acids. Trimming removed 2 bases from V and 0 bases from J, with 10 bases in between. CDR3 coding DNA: TGTGCCAGCAGCTTAGGCGGGGGACTGAACACTGAAGCTTTCTTT. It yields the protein CASSLGGGLNTEAFF.

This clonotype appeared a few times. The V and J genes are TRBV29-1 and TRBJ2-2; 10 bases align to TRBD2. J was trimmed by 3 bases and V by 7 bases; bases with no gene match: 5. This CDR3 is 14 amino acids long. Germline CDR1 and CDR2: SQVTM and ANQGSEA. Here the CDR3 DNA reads TGCAGCGGTCTAGCGGGAGAATACACCGGGGAGCTGTTTTTT. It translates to CSGLAGEYTGELFF.

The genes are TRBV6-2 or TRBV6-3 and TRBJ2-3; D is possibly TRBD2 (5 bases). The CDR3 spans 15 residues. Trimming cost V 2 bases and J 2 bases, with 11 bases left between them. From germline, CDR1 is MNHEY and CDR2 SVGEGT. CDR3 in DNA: TGTGCCAGCAGTTACGGGAGCACCTTCACAGATACGCAGTATTTT. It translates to CASSYGSTFTDTQYF.

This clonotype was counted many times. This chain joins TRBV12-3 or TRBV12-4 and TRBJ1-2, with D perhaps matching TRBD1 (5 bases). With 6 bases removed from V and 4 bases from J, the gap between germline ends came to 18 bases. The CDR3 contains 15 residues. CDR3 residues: CASRKDGGGSYGYTF. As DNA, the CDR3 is TGTGCCAGCAGAAAGGATGGGGGAGGGAGCTATGGCTACACCTTC.

CDR3 in DNA: TGCAGTGCTATCCGCGACTCCTACGAGCAGTACTTC. It encodes CSAIRDSYEQYF. This chain joins TRBV20-1 and TRBJ2-7; no reliable D call. From germline, CDR1 is DFQATT and CDR2 SNEGSKA (reference sequence). V dropped 4 bases and J dropped 0 bases, with 7 bases sitting between them. The CDR3 consists of 12 residues.

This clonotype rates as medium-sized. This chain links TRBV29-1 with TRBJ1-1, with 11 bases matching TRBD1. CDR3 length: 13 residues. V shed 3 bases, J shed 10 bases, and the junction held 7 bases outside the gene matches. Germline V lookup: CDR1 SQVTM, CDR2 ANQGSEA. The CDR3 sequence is CSVDSRTGGLAFF. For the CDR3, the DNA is TGCAGCGTTGACTCACGGACAGGGGGCTTAGCTTTCTTT.

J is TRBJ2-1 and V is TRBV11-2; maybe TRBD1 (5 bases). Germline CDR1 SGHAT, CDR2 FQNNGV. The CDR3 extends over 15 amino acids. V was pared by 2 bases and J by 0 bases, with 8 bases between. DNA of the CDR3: TGTGCCAGCAGCTTACCCGGACACTCCTACAATGAGCAGTTCTTC. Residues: CASSLPGHSYNEQFF.